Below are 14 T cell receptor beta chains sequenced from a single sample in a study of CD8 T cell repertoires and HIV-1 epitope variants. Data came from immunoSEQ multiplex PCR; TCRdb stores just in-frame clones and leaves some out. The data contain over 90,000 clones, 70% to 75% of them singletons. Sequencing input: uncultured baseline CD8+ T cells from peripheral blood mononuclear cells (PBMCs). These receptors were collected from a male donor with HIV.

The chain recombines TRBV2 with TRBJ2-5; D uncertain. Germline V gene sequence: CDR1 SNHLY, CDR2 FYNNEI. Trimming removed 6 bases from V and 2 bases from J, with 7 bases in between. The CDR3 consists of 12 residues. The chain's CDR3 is CASRDLQETQYF. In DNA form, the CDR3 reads TGTGCCAGCAGAGACTTACAAGAGACCCAGTACTTC.

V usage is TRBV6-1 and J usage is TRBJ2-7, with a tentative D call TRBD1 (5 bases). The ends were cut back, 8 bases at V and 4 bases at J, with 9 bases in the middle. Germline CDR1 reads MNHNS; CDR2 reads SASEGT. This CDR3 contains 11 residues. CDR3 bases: TGTGCCAGCGCAGGGCAATACGAGCAGTACTTC. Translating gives CASAGQYEQYF.

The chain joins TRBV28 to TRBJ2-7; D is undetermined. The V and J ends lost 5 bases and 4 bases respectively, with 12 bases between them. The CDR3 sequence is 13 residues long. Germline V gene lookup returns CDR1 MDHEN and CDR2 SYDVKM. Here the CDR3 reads CASSPSFLYEQYF. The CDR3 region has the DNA TGTGCCAGCAGTCCGTCCTTCCTTTACGAGCAGTACTTC.

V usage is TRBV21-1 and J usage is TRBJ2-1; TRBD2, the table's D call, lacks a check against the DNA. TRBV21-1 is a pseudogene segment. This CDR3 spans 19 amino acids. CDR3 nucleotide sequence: TGTGCCAGCAGCAAAGCTAGTAGCGGGAGGGCCGACCAGTTGTATGAGCAGTTCTTC. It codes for CASSKASSGRADQLYEQFF.

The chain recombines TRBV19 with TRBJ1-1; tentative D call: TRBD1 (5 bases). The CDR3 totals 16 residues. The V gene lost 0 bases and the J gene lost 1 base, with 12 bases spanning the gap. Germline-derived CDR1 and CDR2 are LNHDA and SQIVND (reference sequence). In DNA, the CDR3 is TGTGCCAGTAGTATAGAGGCAGGGAAGACGAACACTGAAGCTTTCTTT. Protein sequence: CASSIEAGKTNTEAFF. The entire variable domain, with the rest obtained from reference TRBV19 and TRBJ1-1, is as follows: DGGITQSPKYLFRKEGQNVTLSCEQNLNHDAMYWYRQDPGQGLRLIYYSQIVNDFQKGDIAEGYSVSREKKESFPLTVTSAQKNPTAFYLCASSIEAGKTNTEAFFGQGTRLTVV.

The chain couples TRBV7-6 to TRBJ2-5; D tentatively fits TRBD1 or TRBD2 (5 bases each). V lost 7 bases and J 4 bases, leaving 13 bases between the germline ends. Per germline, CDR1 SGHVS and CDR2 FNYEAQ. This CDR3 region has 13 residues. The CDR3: CASTTVGGETQYF. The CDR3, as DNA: TGTGCCAGCACCACTGTTGGGGGAGAGACCCAGTACTTC.

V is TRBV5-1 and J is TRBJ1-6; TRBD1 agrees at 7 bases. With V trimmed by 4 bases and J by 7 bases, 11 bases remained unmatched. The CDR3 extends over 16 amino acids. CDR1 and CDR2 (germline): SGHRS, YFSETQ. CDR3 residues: CASSIGTVVGNSPLHF. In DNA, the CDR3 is TGCGCCAGCAGCATCGGGACAGTGGTTGGGAATTCACCCCTCCACTTT. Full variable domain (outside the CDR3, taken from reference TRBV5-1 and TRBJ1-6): KAGVTQTPRYLIKTRGQQVTLSCSPISGHRSVSWYQQTPGQGLQFLFEYFSETQRNKGNFPGRFSGRQFSNSRSEMNVSTLELGDSALYLCASSIGTVVGNSPLHFGNGTRLTVT.

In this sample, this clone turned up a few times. CDR3 region: CASSSVDRTQETQYF. For the CDR3, the DNA is TGTGCCAGCAGTTCAGTGGACAGAACCCAAGAGACCCAGTACTTC. This rearrangement joins TRBV28 to TRBJ2-5; the D gene is possibly TRBD1 (6 bases). This CDR3 comprises 15 residues. The V and J ends lost 4 bases and 1 base respectively, with 13 bases between them. Germline V CDR1 and CDR2: MDHEN, SYDVKM. The full variable domain, in which reference TRBV28 and TRBJ2-5 provide the parts outside the CDR3, is DVKVTQSSRYLVKRTGEKVFLECVQDMDHENMFWYRQDPGLGLRLIYFSYDVKMKEKGDIPEGYSVSREKKERFSLILESASTNQTSMYLCASSSVDRTQETQYFGPGTRLLVL.

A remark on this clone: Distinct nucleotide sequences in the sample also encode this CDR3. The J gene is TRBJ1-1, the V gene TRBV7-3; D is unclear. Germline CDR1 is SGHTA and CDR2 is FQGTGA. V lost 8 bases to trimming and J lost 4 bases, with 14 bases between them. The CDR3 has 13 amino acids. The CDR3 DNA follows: TGTGCCAGCTCACCACGGGGTTTCACTGAAGCTTTCTTT. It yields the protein CASSPRGFTEAFF.

This CDR3 reads CASSKGTGAPAATNEKLFF. The CDR3 region has the DNA TGTGCCAGCAGCAAAGGGACAGGGGCCCCAGCCGCAACTAATGAAAAACTGTTTTTT. The chain employs TRBV9 and TRBJ1-4; 10 nucleotides line up with TRBD1. V dropped 4 bases and J dropped 0; count of bases not matched to a gene: 12. In germline, CDR1 is SGDLS, CDR2 YYNGEE. This CDR3 is built from 19 residues.

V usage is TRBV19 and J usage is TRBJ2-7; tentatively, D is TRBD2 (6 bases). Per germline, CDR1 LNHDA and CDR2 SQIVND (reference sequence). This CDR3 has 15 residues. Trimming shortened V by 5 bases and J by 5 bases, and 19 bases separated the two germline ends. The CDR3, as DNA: TGTGCCAGTAGTCGCGAGGGACGGGAGTTCGACGAGCAGTACTTC. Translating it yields CASSREGREFDEQYF.

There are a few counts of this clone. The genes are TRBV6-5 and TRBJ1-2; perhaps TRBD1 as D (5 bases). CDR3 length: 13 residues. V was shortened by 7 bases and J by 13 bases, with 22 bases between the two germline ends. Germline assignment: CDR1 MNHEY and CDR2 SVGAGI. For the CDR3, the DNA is TGTGCCAGCACTCGGGGCCTGACCGGGACGGCCACCTTC. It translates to CASTRGLTGTATF.

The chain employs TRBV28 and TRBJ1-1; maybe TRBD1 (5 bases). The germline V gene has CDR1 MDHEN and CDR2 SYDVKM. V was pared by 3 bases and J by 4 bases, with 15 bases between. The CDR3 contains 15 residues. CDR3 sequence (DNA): TGTGCCAGCAGTTTCCCATCAGGGTGGGCCACTGAAGCTTTCTTT. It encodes CASSFPSGWATEAFF. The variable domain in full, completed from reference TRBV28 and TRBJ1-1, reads DVKVTQSSRYLVKRTGEKVFLECVQDMDHENMFWYRQDPGLGLRLIYFSYDVKMKEKGDIPEGYSVSREKKERFSLILESASTNQTSMYLCASSFPSGWATEAFFGQGTRLTVV.

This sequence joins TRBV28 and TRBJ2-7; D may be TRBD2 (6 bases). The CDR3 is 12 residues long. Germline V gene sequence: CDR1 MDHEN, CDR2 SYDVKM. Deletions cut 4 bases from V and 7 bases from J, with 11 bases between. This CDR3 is CASSSGTREQYF. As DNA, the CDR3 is TGTGCCAGCAGTTCCGGGACTCGGGAGCAGTACTTC.